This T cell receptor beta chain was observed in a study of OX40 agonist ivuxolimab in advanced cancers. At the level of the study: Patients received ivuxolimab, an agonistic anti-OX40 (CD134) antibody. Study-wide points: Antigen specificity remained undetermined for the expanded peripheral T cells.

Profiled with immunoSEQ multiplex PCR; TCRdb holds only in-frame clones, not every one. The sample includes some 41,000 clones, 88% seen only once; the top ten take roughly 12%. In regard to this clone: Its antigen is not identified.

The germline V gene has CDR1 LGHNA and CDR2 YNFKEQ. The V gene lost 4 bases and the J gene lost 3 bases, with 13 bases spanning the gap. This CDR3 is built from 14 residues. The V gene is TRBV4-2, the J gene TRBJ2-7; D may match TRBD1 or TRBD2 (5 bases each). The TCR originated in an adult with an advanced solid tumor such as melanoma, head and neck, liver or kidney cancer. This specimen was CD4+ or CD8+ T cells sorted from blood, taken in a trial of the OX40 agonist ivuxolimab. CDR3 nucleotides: TGTGCCAGCAGCCGGGGCCGGAGGAACTACGAGCAGTACTTC. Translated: CASSRGRRNYEQYF.